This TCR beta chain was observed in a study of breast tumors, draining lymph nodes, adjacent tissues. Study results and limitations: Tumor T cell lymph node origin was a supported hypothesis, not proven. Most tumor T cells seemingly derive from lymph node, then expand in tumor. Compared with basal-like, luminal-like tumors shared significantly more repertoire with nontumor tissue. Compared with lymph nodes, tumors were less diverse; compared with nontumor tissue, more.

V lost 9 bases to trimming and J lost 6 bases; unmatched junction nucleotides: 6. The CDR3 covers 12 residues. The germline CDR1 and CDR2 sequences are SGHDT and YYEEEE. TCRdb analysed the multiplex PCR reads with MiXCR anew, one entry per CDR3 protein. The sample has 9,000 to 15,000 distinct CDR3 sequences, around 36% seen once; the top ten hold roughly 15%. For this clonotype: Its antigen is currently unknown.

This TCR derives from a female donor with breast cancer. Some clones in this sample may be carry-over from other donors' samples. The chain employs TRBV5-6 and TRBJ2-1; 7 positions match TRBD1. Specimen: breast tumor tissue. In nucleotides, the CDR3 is TGTGCCACCCAGGACAGGTTCAATGAGCAGTTCTTC. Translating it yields CATQDRFNEQFF.